This T cell receptor beta chain originates from a study of blood T cell repertoires in COVID-19 (dated by TCRdb to about 2020). In the study overall: The collaborator samples originated in the United States, Italy and Spain and spanned the acute and convalescent phases of COVID-19. The material from the prospective study consisted of cDNA or gDNA derived from T cells, B-cell-depleted T cells, or PBMCs. Deeply sampled blood TCRbeta repertoires from subjects exposed to, actively infected with, or recovered from COVID-19 were included in the dataset. A freely available public database, intended as a resource for researchers studying the immune response to SARS-CoV-2, is where the repertoires were released. The samples were drawn from two sources: the first 160 participants of the ongoing ImmuneRACE study, and some 1,300 subjects contributed by 6 global collaborators. Sample metadata almost always included a de-identified subject ID, COVID-19 status, age in years and sex. HLA class I and class II types, where available, came from metadata supplied by the sample provider rather than from assay-based typing.

Study-level results and caveats: The amount of clinical and demographic metadata varied by source and participant and was provided uncurated.

The germline V gene encodes CDR1 SNHLY and CDR2 FYNNEI. The CDR3 runs 15 amino acids, cysteine and phenylalanine included. The only DNA kept is the CDR3, 45 bases in frame from the first base. V sheds 6 bases and J sheds 0 bases, leaving 12 bases between their ends. As to this clone: Its antigen remains undetermined. Base-call qualities are not available, and no considerably larger clone is one nucleotide away.

TCRbeta CDR3 regions were amplified from genomic DNA by means of the immunoSEQ Assay, a bias-controlled multiplex PCR. The original pipeline was this. The number of nucleated cells in each sample was estimated by amplification of reference gene primers within the assay. Sequence reads were collapsed and filtered to measure the absolute abundance of every unique TCRbeta CDR3 rearrangement. For each sample, productive Simpson clonality was calculated as the square root of Simpson's diversity index across productive rearrangements. The clones in this table, taken by TCRdb from immuneACCESS, are in-frame only. Not every clone is retained; where verified, under half of the shortfall comes from an unresolved V gene, and the cause of the rest is unknown. For V, J and clone size, that table is used; D and trimming come from the DNA. The sample data list about 200,000 clones, and around 86% of these were observed just once. The ten largest clonotypes hold 5.9% of the sample.

Collaborating institutions collected whole blood in K2EDTA tubes following their own protocols. For TCRbeta analysis, collaborators shipped samples as frozen whole blood, isolated PBMCs, or DNA extracted from either of those sample types. Sequenced: peripheral blood. The V and J segments used are TRBV2 and TRBJ1-5; the D gene is perhaps TRBD1, from 6 matching bases. The clonotype comes from a man aged 80 or over with acute or convalescent COVID-19. CDR3 sequence: CASRAQGISNQPQHF. In nucleotides, the sequence is TGTGCCAGCAGGGCGCAGGGGATTAGCAATCAGCCCCAGCATTTT.